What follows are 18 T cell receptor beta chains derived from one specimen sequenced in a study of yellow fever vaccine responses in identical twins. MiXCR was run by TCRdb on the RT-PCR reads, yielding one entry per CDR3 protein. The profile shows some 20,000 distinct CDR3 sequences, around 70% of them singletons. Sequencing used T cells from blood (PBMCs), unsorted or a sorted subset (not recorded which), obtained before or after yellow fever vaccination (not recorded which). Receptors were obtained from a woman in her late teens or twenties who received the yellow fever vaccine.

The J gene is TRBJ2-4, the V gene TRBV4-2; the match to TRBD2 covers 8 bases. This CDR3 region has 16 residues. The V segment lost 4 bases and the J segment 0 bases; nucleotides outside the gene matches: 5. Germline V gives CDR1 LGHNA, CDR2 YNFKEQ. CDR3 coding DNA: TGTGCCAGCAGCCCCGGGGGGGGGCTAGCCAAAAACATTCAGTACTTC. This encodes CASSPGGGLAKNIQYF.

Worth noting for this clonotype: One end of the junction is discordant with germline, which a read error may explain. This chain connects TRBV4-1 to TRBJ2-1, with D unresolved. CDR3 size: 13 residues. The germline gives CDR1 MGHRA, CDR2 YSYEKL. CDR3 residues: CASSQDTPNQQFF. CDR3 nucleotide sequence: TGCGCCAGCAGCCAAGACACCCCCAATCAGCAGTTCTTC.

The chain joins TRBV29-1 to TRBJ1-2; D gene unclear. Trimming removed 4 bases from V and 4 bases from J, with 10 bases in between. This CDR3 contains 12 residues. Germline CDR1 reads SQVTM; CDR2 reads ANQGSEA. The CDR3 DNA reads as TGCAGCGTTGGCACACAGTCCTATGGCTACACCTTC. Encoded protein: CSVGTQSYGYTF.

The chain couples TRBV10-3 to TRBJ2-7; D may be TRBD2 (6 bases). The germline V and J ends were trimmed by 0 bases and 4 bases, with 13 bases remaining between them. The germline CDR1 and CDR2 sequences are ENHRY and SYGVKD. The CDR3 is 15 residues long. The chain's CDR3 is CAISESVSGTYEQYF. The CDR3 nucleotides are TGTGCCATCAGTGAGTCAGTTAGCGGAACTTACGAGCAGTACTTC.

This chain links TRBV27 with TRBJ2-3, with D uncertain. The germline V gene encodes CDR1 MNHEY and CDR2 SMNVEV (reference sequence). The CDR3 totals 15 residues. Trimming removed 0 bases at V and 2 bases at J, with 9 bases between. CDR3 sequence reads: CASSLSLQTTDTQYF. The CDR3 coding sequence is TGTGCCAGCAGTTTATCGCTCCAGACCACAGATACGCAGTATTTT.

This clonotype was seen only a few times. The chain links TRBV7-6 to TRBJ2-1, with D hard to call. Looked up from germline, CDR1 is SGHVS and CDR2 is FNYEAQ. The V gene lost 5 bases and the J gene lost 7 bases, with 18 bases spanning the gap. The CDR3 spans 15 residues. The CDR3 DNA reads TGTGCCAGCAGCATAATGTTCGGTTACGGTAATGAGCAGTTCTTC. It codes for CASSIMFGYGNEQFF. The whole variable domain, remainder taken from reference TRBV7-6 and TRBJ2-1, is GAGVSQSPRYKVTKRGQDVALRCDPISGHVSLYWYRQALGQGPEFLTYFNYEAQQDKSGLPNDRFSAERPEGSISTLTIQRTEQRDSAMYRCASSIMFGYGNEQFFGPGTRLTVL.

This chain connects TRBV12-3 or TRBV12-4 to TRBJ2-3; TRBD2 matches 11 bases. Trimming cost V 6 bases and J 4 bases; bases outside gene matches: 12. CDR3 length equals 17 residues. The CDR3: CASSQGLAGGLADTQYF. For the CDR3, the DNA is TGTGCCAGCAGCCAAGGGCTAGCGGGAGGTTTGGCAGATACGCAGTATTTT.

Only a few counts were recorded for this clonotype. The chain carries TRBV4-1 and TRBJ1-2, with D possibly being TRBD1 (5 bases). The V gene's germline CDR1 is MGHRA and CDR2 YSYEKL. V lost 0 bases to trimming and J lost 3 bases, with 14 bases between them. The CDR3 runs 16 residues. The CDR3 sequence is CASSQDRGDYHYGYTF. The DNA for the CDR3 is TGCGCCAGCAGCCAAGATCGAGGGGACTATCACTATGGCTACACCTTC.

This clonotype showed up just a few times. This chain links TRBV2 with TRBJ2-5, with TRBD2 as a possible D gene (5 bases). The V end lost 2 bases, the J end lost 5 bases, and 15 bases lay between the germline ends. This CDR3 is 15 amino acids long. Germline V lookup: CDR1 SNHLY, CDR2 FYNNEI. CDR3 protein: CASSEFARVRETQYF. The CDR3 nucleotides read TGTGCCAGCAGTGAATTCGCGCGGGTTAGGGAGACCCAGTACTTC.

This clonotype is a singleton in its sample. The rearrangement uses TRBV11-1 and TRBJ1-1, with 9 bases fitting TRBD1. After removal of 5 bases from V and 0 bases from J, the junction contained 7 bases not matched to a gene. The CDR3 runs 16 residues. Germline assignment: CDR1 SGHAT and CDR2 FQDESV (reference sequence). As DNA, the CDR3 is TGTGCCAGCAGCCTAGAACAGGGGGCGTTGAACACTGAAGCTTTCTTT. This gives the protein CASSLEQGALNTEAFF. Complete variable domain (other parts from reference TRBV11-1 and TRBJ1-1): EAEVAQSPRYKITEKSQAVAFWCDPISGHATLYWYRQILGQGPELLVQFQDESVVDDSQLPKDRFSAERLKGVDSTLKIQPAELGDSAMYLCASSLEQGALNTEAFFGQGTRLTVV.

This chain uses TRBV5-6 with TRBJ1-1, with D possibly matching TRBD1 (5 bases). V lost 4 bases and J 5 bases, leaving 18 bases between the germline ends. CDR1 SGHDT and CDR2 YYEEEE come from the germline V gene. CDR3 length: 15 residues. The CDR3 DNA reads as TGTGCCAGCAGCCTCGACAGCTCTAGAGGGACTGAAGCTTTCTTT. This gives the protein CASSLDSSRGTEAFF.

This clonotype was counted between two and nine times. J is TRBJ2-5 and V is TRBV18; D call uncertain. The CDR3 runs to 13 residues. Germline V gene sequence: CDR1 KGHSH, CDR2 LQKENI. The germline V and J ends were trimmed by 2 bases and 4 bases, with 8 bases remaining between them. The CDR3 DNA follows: TGTGCCAGCTCACCAAGGGAAGCAGAGACCCAGTACTTC. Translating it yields CASSPREAETQYF.

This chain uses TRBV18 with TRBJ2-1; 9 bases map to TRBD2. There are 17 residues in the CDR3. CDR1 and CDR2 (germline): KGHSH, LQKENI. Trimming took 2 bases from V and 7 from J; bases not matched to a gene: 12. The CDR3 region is CASSPYGGAGGRNEQFF. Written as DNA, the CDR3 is TGTGCCAGCTCACCATATGGCGGAGCGGGGGGTAGAAATGAGCAGTTCTTC.

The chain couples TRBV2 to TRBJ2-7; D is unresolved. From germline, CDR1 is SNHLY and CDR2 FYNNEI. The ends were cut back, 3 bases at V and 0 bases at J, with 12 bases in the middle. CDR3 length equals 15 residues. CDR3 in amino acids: CASSDGLGISYEQYV. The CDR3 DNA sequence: TGTGCCAGCAGTGATGGGTTGGGCATCTCCTACGAGCAGTACGTC.

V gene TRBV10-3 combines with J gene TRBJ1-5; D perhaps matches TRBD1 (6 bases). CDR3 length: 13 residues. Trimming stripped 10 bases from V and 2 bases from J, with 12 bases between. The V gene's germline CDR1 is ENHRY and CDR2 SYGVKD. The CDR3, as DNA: TGTGCCACTACAGGGTTTGGCAATCAGCCCCAGCATTTT. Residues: CATTGFGNQPQHF.

This chain's CDR3 is CASSRSSYNSPLHF. The CDR3 DNA follows: TGTGCCAGCAGCCGTAGCTCCTATAATTCACCCCTCCACTTT. J is TRBJ1-6 and V is TRBV27, with unresolved D. V lost 6 bases and J lost 0, with 6 bases in between. The CDR3 covers 14 residues. Germline V lookup: CDR1 MNHEY, CDR2 SMNVEV (reference sequence).

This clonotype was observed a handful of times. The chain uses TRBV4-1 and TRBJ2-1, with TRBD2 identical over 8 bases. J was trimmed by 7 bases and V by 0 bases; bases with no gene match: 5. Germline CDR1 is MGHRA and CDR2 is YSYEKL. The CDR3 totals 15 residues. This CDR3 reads CASSQDRAGGNEQFF. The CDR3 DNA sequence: TGCGCCAGCAGCCAAGATCGGGCGGGGGGAAATGAGCAGTTCTTC.

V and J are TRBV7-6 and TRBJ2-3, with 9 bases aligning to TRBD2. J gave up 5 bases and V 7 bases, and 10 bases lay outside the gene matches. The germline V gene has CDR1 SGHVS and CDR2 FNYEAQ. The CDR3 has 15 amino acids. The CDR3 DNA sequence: TGTGCCAGCACCTTGGGCGGGAGGGCCCGAGATACGCAGTATTTT. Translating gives CASTLGGRARDTQYF.